The clone carrying this TCR beta chain appeared a few times. Its matching antigen is unknown. TCRdb redid the calling of the RT-PCR reads with MiXCR, one entry per CDR3 protein. Here the sample spans about 520,000 distinct CDR3 sequences, approximately 6.9% being singletons. The data belong to a study of response to subunit inactivated influenza vaccine. Study observations and caveats: The study's authors posited that every seasonal influenza vaccination enlists few new T cells.

Germline V gene data show CDR1 as SGHDN and CDR2 as FVKESK. CDR3 length equals 15 residues. The V end was cut by 0 bases, the J end by 4 bases, with 12 bases between. Sequences were derived from PBMCs from blood, sampled 23 months after vaccination. The sequence derives from a man aged 50 to 69 who received an inactivated influenza vaccine. The V and J genes are TRBV14 and TRBJ1-1; D remains ambiguous. This CDR3 is CASSQDRVFGTEAFF. In DNA, the CDR3 is TGTGCCAGCAGCCAAGATCGTGTCTTTGGCACTGAAGCTTTCTTT.